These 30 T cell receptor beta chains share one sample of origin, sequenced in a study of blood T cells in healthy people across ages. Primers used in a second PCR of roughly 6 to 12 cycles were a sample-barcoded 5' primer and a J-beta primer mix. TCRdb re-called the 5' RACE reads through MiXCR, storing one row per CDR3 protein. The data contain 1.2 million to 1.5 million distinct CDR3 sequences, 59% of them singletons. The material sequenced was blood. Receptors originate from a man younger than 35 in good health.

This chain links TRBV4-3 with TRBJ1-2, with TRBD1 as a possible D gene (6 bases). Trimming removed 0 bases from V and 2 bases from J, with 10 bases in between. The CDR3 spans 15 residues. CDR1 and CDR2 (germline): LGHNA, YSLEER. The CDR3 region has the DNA TGCGCCAGCAGCCAAGATTACAGGGTGAACTATGGCTACACCTTC. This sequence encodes CASSQDYRVNYGYTF.

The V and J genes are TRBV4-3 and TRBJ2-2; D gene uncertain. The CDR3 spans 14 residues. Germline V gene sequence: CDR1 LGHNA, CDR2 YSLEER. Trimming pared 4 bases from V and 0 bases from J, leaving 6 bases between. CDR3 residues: CASSRSANTGELFF. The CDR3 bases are TGCGCCAGCAGCCGGTCCGCGAACACCGGGGAGCTGTTTTTT.

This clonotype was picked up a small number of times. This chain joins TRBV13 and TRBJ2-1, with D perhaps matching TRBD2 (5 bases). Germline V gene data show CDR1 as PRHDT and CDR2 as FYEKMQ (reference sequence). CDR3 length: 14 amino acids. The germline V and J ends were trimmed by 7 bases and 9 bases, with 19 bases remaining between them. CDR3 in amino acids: CASTAPAGVIEQFF. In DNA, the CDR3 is TGTGCCAGCACGGCGCCGGCGGGTGTTATTGAGCAGTTCTTC.

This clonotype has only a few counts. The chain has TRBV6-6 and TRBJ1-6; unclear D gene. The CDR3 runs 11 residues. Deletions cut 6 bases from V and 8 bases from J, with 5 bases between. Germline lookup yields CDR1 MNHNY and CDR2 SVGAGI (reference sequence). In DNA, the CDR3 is TGTGCCAGCAGGCGTGATTCACCCCTCCACTTT. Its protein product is CASRRDSPLHF.

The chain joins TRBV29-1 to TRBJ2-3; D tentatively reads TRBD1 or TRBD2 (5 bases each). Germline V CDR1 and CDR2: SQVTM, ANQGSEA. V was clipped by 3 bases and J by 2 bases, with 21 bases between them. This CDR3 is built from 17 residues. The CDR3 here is CSVDGFEGEPNTDTQYF. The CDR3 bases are TGCAGCGTTGATGGCTTCGAAGGGGAGCCTAACACAGATACGCAGTATTTT.

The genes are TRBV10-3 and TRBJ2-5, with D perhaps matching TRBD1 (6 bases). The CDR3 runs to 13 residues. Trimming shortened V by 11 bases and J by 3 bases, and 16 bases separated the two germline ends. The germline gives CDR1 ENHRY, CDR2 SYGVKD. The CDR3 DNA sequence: TGTGCCGTATATCACCAGGGGAAAGAGACCCAGTACTTC. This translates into CAVYHQGKETQYF.

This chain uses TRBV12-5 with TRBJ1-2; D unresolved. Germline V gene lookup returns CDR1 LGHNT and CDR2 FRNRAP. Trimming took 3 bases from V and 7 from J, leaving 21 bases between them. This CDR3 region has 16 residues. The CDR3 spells CASGFDIPATAGGYTF. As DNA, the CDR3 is TGTGCTAGTGGTTTCGACATCCCGGCCACCGCCGGTGGCTACACCTTC.

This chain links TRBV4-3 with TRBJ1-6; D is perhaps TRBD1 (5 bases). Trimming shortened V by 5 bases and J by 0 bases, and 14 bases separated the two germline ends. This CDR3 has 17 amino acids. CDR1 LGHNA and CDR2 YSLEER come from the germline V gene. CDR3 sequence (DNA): TGCGCCAGCAGCACAGCTGGGGGTAGCTCCTATAATTCACCCCTCCACTTT. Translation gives CASSTAGGSSYNSPLHF.

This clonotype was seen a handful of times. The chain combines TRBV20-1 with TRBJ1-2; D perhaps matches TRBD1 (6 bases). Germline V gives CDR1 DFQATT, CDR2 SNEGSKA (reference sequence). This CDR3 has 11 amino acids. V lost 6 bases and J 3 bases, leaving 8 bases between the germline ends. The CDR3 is CSAGGDYGYTF. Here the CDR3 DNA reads TGCAGTGCAGGGGGGGACTATGGCTACACCTTC.

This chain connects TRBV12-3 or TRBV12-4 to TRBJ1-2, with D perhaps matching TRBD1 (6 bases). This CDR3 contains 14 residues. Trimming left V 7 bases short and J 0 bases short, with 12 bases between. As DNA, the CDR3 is TGTGCCAGCAATTCACAGGGAGCTAACTATGGCTACACCTTC. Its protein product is CASNSQGANYGYTF.

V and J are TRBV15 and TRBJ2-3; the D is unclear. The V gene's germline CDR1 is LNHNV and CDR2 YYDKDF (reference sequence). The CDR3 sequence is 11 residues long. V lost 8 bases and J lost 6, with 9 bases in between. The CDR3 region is CATLLRDTQYF. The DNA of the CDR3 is TGTGCCACCCTGTTAAGGGATACGCAGTATTTT.

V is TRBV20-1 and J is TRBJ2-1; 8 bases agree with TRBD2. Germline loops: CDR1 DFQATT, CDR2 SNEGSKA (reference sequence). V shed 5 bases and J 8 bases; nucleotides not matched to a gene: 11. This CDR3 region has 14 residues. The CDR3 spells CSAQPGLGQDEQFF. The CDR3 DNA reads TGCAGTGCTCAACCGGGACTAGGCCAGGATGAGCAGTTCTTC.

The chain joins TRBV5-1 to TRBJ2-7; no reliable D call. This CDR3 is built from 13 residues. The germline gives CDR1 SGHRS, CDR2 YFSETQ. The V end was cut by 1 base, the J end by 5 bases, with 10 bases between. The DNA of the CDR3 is TGCGCCAGCAGCTTGCGGACCCTCCACGAGCAGTACTTC. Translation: CASSLRTLHEQYF.

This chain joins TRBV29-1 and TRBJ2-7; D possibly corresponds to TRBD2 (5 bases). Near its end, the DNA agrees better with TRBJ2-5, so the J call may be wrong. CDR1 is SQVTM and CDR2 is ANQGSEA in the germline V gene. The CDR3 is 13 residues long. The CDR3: CSAISLGMGTQYF. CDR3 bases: TGCAGCGCGATTTCACTAGGGATGGGGACCCAGTACTTC.

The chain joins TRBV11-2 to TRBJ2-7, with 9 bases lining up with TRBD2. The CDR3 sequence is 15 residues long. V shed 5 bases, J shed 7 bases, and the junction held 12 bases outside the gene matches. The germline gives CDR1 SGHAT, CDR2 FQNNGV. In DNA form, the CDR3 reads TGTGCCAGCAGCCCCGACGGCGGACTAGCGAGGGAGCAGTACTTC. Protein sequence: CASSPDGGLAREQYF.

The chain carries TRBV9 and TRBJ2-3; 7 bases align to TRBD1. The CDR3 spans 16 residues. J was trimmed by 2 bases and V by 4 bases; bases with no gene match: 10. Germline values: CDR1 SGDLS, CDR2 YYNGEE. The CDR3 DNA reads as TGTGCCAGCAGCCCCCCGGGACAGCTACCCACAGATACGCAGTATTTT. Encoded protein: CASSPPGQLPTDTQYF. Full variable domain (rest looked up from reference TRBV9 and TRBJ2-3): DSGVTQTPKHLITATGQRVTLRCSPRSGDLSVYWYQQSLDQGLQFLIQYYNGEERAKGNILERFSAQQFPDLHSELNLSSLELGDSALYFCASSPPGQLPTDTQYFGPGTRLTVL.

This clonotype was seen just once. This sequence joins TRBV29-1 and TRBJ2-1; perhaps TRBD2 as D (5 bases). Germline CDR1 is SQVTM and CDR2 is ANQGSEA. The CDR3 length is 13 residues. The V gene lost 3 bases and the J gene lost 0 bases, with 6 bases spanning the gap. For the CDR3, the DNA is TGCAGCGTTGAGAGGGCCTCCTACAATGAGCAGTTCTTC. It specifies CSVERASYNEQFF.

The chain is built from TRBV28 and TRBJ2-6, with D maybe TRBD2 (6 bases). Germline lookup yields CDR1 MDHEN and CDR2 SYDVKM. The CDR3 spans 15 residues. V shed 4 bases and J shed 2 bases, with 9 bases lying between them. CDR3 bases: TGTGCCAGCAGTTGGGGGGTGACTGGGGCCAACGTCCTGACTTTC. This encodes CASSWGVTGANVLTF.

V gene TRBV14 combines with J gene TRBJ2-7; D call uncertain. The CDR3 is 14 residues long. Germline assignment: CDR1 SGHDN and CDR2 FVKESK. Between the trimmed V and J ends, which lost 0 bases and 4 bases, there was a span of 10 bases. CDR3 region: CASSQDIGWYEQYF. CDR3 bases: TGTGCCAGCAGCCAAGATATCGGGTGGTACGAGCAGTACTTC.

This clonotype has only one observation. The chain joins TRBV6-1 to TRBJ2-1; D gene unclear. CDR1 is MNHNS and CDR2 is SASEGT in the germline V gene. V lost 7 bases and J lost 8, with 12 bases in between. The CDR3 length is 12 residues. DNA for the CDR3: TGTGCCAGCACCGAACCTAGGGATGAGCAGTTCTTC. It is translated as CASTEPRDEQFF.

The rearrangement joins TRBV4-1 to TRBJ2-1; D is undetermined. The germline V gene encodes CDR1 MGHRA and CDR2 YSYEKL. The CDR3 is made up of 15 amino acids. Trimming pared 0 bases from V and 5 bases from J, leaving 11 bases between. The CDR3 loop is CASSQEVGMDNEQFF. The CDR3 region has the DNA TGCGCCAGCAGCCAAGAAGTAGGAATGGACAATGAGCAGTTCTTC.

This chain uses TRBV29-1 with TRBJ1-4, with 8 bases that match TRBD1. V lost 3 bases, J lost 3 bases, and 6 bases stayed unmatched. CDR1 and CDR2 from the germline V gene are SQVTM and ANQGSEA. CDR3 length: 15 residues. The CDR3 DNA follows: TGCAGCGTTGAGGGGACAGGCGGGCCTAATGAAAAACTGTTTTTT. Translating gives CSVEGTGGPNEKLFF. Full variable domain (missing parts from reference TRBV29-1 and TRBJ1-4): SAVISQKPSRDICQRGTSLTIQCQVDSQVTMMFWYRQQPGQSLTLIATANQGSEATYESGFVIDKFPISRPNLTFSTLTVSNMSPEDSSIYLCSVEGTGGPNEKLFFGSGTQLSVL.

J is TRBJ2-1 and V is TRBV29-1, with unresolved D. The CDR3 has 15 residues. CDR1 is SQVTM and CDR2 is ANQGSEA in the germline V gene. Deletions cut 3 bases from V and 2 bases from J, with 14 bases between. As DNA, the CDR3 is TGCAGCGTTGATTCGAGGCCGTCCCCCTACAATGAGCAGTTCTTC. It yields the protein CSVDSRPSPYNEQFF.

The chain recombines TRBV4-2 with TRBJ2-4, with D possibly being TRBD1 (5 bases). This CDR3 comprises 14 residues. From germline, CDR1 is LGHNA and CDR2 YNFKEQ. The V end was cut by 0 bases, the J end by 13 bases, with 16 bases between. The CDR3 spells CASSQEGADNEQYF. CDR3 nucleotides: TGTGCCAGCAGCCAAGAAGGGGCAGACAATGAGCAGTACTTC.

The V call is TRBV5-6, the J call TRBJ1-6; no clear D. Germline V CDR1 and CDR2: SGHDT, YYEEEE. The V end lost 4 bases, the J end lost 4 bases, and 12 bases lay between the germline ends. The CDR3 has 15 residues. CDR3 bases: TGTGCCAGCAGCGTACCAACCGAATATAATTCACCCCTCCACTTT. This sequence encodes CASSVPTEYNSPLHF. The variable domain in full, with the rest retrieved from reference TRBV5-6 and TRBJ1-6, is DAGVTQSPTHLIKTRGQQVTLRCSPKSGHDTVSWYQQALGQGPQFIFQYYEEEERQRGNFPDRFSGHQFPNYSSELNVNALLLGDSALYLCASSVPTEYNSPLHFGNGTRLTVT.

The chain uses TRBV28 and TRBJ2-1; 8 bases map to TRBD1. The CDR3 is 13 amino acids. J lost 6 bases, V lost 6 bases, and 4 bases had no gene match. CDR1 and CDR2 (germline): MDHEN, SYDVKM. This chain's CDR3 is CASRRQGSNEQFF. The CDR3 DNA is TGTGCCAGCAGGAGACAGGGGAGCAATGAGCAGTTCTTC.

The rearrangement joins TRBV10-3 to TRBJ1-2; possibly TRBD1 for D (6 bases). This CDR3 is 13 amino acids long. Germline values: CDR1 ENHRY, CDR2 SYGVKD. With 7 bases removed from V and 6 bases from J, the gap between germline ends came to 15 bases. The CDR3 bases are TGTGCCATCAACAGGGTTGGGGATGATGGCTACACCTTC. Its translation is CAINRVGDDGYTF.

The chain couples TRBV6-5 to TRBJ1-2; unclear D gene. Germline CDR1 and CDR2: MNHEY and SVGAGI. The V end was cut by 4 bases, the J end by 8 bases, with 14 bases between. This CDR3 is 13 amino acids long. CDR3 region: CASSFGGHFGYTF. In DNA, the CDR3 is TGTGCCAGCAGTTTTGGTGGCCACTTCGGCTACACCTTC.

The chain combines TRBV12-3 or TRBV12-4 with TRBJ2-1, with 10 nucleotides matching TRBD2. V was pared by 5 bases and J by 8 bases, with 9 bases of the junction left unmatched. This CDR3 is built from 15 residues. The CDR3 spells CASSKAGGQNHEQFF. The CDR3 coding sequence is TGTGCCAGCAGTAAAGCGGGGGGGCAGAATCATGAGCAGTTCTTC.

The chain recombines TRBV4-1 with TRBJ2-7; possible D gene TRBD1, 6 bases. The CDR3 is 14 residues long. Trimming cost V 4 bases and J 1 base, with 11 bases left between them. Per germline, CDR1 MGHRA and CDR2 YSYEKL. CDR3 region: CASSPRDMSYEQYF. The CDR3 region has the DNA TGCGCCAGCAGCCCCCGGGACATGTCCTACGAGCAGTACTTC.